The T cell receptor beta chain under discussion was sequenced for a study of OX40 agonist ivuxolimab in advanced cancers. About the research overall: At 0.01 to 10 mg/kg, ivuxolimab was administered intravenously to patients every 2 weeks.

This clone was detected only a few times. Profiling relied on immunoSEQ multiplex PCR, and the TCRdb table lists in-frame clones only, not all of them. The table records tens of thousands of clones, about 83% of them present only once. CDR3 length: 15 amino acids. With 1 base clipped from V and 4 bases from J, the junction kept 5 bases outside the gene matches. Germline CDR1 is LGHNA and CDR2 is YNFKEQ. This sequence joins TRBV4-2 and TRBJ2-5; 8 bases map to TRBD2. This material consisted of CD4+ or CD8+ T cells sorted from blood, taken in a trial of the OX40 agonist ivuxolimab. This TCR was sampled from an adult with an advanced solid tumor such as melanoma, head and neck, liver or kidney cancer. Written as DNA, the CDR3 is TGTGCCAGCAGCCAAGCCGGGACTAGAGGAGAGACCCAGTACTTC. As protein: CASSQAGTRGETQYF.